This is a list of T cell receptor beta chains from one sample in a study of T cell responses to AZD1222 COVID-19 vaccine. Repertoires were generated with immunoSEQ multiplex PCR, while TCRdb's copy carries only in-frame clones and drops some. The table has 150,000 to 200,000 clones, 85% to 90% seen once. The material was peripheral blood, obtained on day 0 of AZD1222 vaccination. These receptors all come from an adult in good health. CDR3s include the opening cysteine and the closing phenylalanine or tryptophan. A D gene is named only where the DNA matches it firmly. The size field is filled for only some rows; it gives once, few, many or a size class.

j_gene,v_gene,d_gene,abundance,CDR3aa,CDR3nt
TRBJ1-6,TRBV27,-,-,CASSLSPPGPSSYNSPLHF,TGTGCCAGCAGTTTATCCCCACCTGGGCCGAGCTCCTATAATTCACCCCTCCACTTT
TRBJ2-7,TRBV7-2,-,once,CASSPTPYEQYF,TGTGCCAGCAGCCCAACCCCTTACGAGCAGTACTTC
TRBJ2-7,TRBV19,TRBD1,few,CASSAPGQGFDEQYF,TGTGCCAGTAGTGCACCGGGACAGGGGTTTGACGAGCAGTACTTC
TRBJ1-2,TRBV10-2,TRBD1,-,CASRDRDRAYGYTF,TGCGCCAGCAGAGACCGGGACAGGGCCTATGGCTACACCTTC
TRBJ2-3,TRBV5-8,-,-,CARMVGASTDTQYF,TGTGCCAGGATGGTCGGAGCTAGCACAGATACGCAGTATTTT
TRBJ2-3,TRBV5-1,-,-,CASSLTAFGTDTQYF,TGCGCCAGCAGCCTAACAGCATTCGGCACAGATACGCAGTATTTT
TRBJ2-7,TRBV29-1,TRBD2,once,CSVEPSGLYEQYF,TGCAGCGTTGAGCCTAGCGGACTCTACGAGCAGTACTTC
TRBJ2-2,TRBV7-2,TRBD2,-,CASSSAGTSGITGELFF,TGTGCCAGCAGCTCCGCCGGGACTAGCGGGATCACCGGGGAGCTGTTTTTT
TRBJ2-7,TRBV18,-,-,CASSPPGGSYEQYF,TGTGCCAGCTCACCACCAGGGGGCTCCTACGAGCAGTACTTC
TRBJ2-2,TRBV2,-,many,CASRGVHTGELFF,TGTGCCAGCAGAGGGGTCCACACCGGGGAGCTGTTTTTT
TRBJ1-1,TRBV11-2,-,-,CASSLVGTEAFF,TGTGCCAGCAGCTTAGTAGGAACTGAAGCTTTCTTT
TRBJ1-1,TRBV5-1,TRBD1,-,CASSLRQGGNTEAFF,TGCGCCAGCAGCCTTAGACAGGGGGGCAACACTGAAGCTTTCTTT
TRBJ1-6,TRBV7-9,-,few,CASSSQGLSPLHF,TGTGCCAGCAGCTCACAGGGTCTGTCACCCCTCCACTTT
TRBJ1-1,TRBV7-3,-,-,CASSLSQGRSTEAFF,TGTGCCAGCAGCTTAAGTCAGGGAAGGAGCACTGAAGCTTTCTTT
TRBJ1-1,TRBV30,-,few,CAWSVQKGLSTEAFF,TGTGCCTGGAGTGTACAAAAGGGACTTAGCACTGAAGCTTTCTTT
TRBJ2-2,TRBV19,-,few,CASSMYTNTGELFF,TGTGCCAGTAGTATGTACACGAACACCGGGGAGCTGTTTTTT
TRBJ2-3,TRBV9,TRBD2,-,CASSNPGERGSTDTQYF,TGTGCCAGCAGCAATCCAGGGGAGCGGGGGAGCACAGATACGCAGTATTTT
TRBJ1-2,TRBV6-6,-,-,CASSYGGYTF,TGTGCCAGCAGTTATGGGGGCTACACCTTC
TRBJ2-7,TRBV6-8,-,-,CASSLSLGGDSSSYEQYF,TGTGCCAGCAGCCTCTCACTGGGAGGGGACAGCAGCTCCTACGAGCAGTACTTC
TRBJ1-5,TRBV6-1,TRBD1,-,CASSESRGYGNQPQHF,TGTGCCAGCAGTGAATCCAGGGGGTATGGCAATCAGCCCCAGCATTTT
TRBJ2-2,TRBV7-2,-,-,CASSPRGAGELFF,TGTGCCAGCAGCCCTAGGGGAGCCGGGGAGCTGTTTTTT
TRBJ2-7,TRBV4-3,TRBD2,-,CASSQDDASGRSIAYEQYF,TGCGCCAGCAGCCAAGATGATGCTAGCGGGAGATCTATTGCCTACGAGCAGTACTTC
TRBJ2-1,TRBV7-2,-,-,CASSFGGISSYNEQFF,TGTGCCAGCAGCTTCGGCGGGATCAGCTCCTACAATGAGCAGTTCTTC
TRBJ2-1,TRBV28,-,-,CASSYIRAEQFF,TGTGCCAGCAGTTATATCAGGGCGGAGCAGTTCTTC
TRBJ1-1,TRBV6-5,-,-,CASSSRSQRDTEAFF,TGTGCCAGCAGTTCCCGTTCCCAGCGGGACACTGAAGCTTTCTTT
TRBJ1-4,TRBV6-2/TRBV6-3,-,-,CASSQPRTANEKLFF,TGTGCCAGCAGTCAACCCCGGACAGCGAATGAAAAACTGTTTTTT
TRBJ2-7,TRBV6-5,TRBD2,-,CASSYGGGGPYEQYF,TGTGCCAGCAGTTACGGCGGGGGTGGGCCCTACGAGCAGTACTTC
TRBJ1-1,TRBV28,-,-,CASGLDLMDTEAFF,TGTGCCAGCGGACTTGACCTCATGGACACTGAAGCTTTCTTT
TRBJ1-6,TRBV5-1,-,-,CASSRTQGFNSPLHF,TGCGCCAGCAGCCGAACCCAGGGGTTTAATTCACCCCTCCACTTT
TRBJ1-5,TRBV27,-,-,CASASVNRVGNQPQHF,TGTGCCAGCGCATCAGTTAACAGGGTGGGCAATCAGCCCCAGCATTTT
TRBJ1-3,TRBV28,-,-,CASSFPLPAGNTIYF,TGTGCCAGCAGTTTCCCCCTCCCGGCTGGAAACACCATATATTTT
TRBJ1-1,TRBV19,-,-,CASSSGYGGAEAFF,TGTGCCAGTAGTAGTGGGTATGGGGGCGCTGAAGCTTTCTTT
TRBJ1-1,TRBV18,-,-,CASTGTPNTEAFF,TGTGCCAGTACCGGGACACCGAACACTGAAGCTTTCTTT
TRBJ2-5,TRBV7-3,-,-,CASSSSWRGRGETQYF,TGTGCCAGCAGCTCCTCTTGGAGGGGGCGTGGGGAGACCCAGTACTTC
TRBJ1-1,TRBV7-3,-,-,CASSAGMNTEAFF,TGTGCCAGCAGCGCAGGGATGAACACTGAAGCTTTCTTT